The 30 T cell receptor beta chains below were found in one sample sequenced in a study of T cells after yellow fever vaccination. Using its own MiXCR run on the 5' RACE reads, TCRdb lists one record per CDR3 protein. This sample has about 74,000 distinct CDR3 sequences, with around 6.5% found just once. Sequences were derived from CD8+ T cells sorted from PBMCs, sampled around 5 days after the first yellow fever vaccination. The receptors originated from a man aged 18 to 30 who received the YFV17D yellow fever vaccine.

This clonotype was observed a handful of times. The CDR3 sequence: CAISESAATYEQYF. In DNA form, the CDR3 reads TGTGCCATCAGTGAGTCCGCAGCCACCTACGAGCAGTACTTC. The rearrangement uses TRBV10-3 and TRBJ2-7; D gene ambiguous. Germline assignment: CDR1 ENHRY and CDR2 SYGVKD. Deletions cut 0 bases from V and 2 bases from J, with 8 bases between. This CDR3 comprises 14 residues.

This clonotype was counted at least ten times. This chain links TRBV29-1 with TRBJ2-5; D remains unclear. The CDR3 runs to 13 residues. Germline V lookup: CDR1 SQVTM, CDR2 ANQGSEA. The V end lost 3 bases, the J end lost 0 bases, and 8 bases lay between the germline ends. DNA of the CDR3: TGCAGCGTTGACTCGGGCGACCAAGAGACCCAGTACTTC. It encodes CSVDSGDQETQYF.

This clonotype was observed at least ten times. The chain joins TRBV15 to TRBJ2-3; D is possibly TRBD1 (5 bases). The CDR3 is 18 residues long. Looked up from germline, CDR1 is LNHNV and CDR2 is YYDKDF (reference sequence). V was cut by 3 bases and J by 2 bases, with 21 bases left in between. The CDR3 nucleotides are TGTGCCACCAGCAGGAGTGGGGCGGACACCCGGTACACAGATACGCAGTATTTT. Translated: CATSRSGADTRYTDTQYF.

This clonotype was recorded many times. The rearrangement links TRBV7-9 to TRBJ2-3, with D hard to call. The CDR3 covers 14 residues. V shed 1 base and J shed 6 bases, with 11 bases lying between them. The germline CDR1 and CDR2 sequences are SEHNR and FQNEAQ (reference sequence). CDR3 DNA sequence: TGTGCCAGCAGCTTAGTCGTGGGATCGGATACGCAGTATTTT. Its translation: CASSLVVGSDTQYF. The full variable domain, with the rest looked up from reference TRBV7-9 and TRBJ2-3, is DTGVSQNPRHKITKRGQNVTFRCDPISEHNRLYWYRQTLGQGPEFLTYFQNEAQLEKSRLLSDRFSAERPKGSFSTLEIQRTEQGDSAMYLCASSLVVGSDTQYFGPGTRLTVL.

This clonotype was counted many times. The chain recombines TRBV3-1 with TRBJ2-2; D ambiguous. CDR1 LGHDT and CDR2 YNNKEL come from the germline V gene (reference sequence). Trimming shortened V by 0 bases and J by 7 bases, and 12 bases separated the two germline ends. The CDR3 extends over 15 amino acids. The CDR3 DNA is TGTGCCAGCAGCCAAGATAAGGTTCGCCACGGGGAGCTGTTTTTT. Its translation is CASSQDKVRHGELFF. The variable domain in full, completed from reference TRBV3-1 and TRBJ2-2, reads DTAVSQTPKYLVTQMGNDKSIKCEQNLGHDTMYWYKQDSKKFLKIMFSYNNKELIINETVPNRFSPKSPDKAHLNLHINSLELGDSAVYFCASSQDKVRHGELFFGEGSRLTVL.

The J gene is TRBJ1-2, the V gene TRBV6-5; D is undetermined. CDR1 and CDR2 from the germline V gene are MNHEY and SVGAGI. The CDR3 length is 18 residues. Trimming removed 0 bases at V and 11 bases at J, with 28 bases between. CDR3 nucleotide sequence: TGTGCCAGCAGTTACTCGACCTCGGGCACAGACCCACGGGAAGGGTACACCTTC. Translation gives CASSYSTSGTDPREGYTF.

Concerning this clonotype: With a much larger clone just one base away, this may be a read error. The rearrangement joins TRBV29-1 to TRBJ1-1; TRBD1 might be the D (5 bases). Trimming stripped 4 bases from V and 5 bases from J, with 11 bases between. Germline CDR1 is SQVTM and CDR2 is ANQGSEA. This CDR3 has 12 amino acids. The CDR3: CSVVEGKTEAFF. The CDR3 nucleotides read TGCAGCGTTGTCGAGGGGAAGACTGAAGCTTTCTTT.

The chain recombines TRBV5-6 with TRBJ2-6; D tentatively fits TRBD1 or TRBD2 (5 bases each). Trimming took 4 bases from V and 2 from J, leaving 7 bases between them. From germline, CDR1 is SGHDT and CDR2 YYEEEE. The CDR3 runs 14 residues. CDR3 in amino acids: CASSPGPGANVLTF. The CDR3 DNA reads TGTGCCAGCAGCCCGGGGCCTGGGGCCAACGTCCTGACTTTC. The full variable domain, rest sourced from reference TRBV5-6 and TRBJ2-6, is DAGVTQSPTHLIKTRGQQVTLRCSPKSGHDTVSWYQQALGQGPQFIFQYYEEEERQRGNFPDRFSGHQFPNYSSELNVNALLLGDSALYLCASSPGPGANVLTFGAGSRLTVL.

The chain carries TRBV7-2 and TRBJ2-7; the D gene is possibly TRBD1 (5 bases). In germline, CDR1 is SGHTA, CDR2 FQGNSA. This CDR3 region has 14 residues. V dropped 1 base and J dropped 6 bases, with 13 bases sitting between them. The CDR3, as DNA: TGTGCCAGCAGCTTAGTCGGCGGTGGGGCCGAGCAGTACTTC. It encodes CASSLVGGGAEQYF. The entire variable domain, with the rest obtained from reference TRBV7-2 and TRBJ2-7, is as follows: GAGVSQSPSNKVTEKGKDVELRCDPISGHTALYWYRQSLGQGLEFLIYFQGNSAPDKSGLPSDRFSAERTGGSVSTLTIQRTQQEDSAVYLCASSLVGGGAEQYFGPGTRLTVT.

This clonotype was counted a few times. The chain joins TRBV21-1 to TRBJ1-4; TRBD1 is the table's D call, not checked against the DNA. TRBV21-1 is annotated as a pseudogene. The CDR3 length is 14 residues. CDR3 DNA: TGTGCCAGCAGCTTCAGGGGCTCAGGTGAAAAACTGTTTTTT. Translation: CASSFRGSGEKLFF.

Comments on this clonotype: A much larger clone lies a single base off, so this may be a read error. The chain combines TRBV7-2 with TRBJ2-2; D perhaps matches TRBD2 (5 bases). The CDR3 has 14 amino acids. Germline assignment: CDR1 SGHTA and CDR2 FQGNSA. The V gene lost 5 bases and the J gene lost 6 bases, with 13 bases spanning the gap. The CDR3 region is CASSAEGYSGELFF. The CDR3 DNA reads TGTGCCAGCAGCGCAGAGGGCTATTCCGGGGAGCTGTTTTTT.

This clonotype turned up a few times. In DNA, the CDR3 is TGTGCCAGCAGTTTAGCGGGGGGGACCGATGAGCAGTTCTTC. It codes for CASSLAGGTDEQFF. The rearrangement uses TRBV28 and TRBJ2-1, with 9 bases aligning to TRBD2. CDR3 length equals 14 residues. Unmatched junction bases numbered 4, after V lost 2 bases and J lost 8 bases. CDR1 MDHEN and CDR2 SYDVKM come from the germline V gene.

Only a few counts were recorded for this clonotype. V is TRBV7-6 and J is TRBJ2-5; D possibly matches TRBD1 or TRBD2 (5 bases each). The germline V and J ends were trimmed by 5 bases and 2 bases, with 12 bases remaining between them. CDR1 is SGHVS and CDR2 is FNYEAQ in the germline V gene. The CDR3 consists of 14 residues. The CDR3 coding sequence is TGTGCCAGCAGCCGAGGGGCGCCTCAAGAGACCCAGTACTTC. Amino acids: CASSRGAPQETQYF.

This clonotype was counted ten times or more. The V and J genes are TRBV12-3 or TRBV12-4 and TRBJ2-1, with 9 bases aligning to TRBD1. The V and J ends lost 6 bases and 10 bases, in that order; junction bases with no gene match: 4. The CDR3 length is 12 residues. The CDR3 region is CASRTGGREQFF. The CDR3 region has the DNA TGTGCCAGCAGAACAGGGGGCAGAGAGCAGTTCTTC.

This clonotype was counted only a few times. This rearrangement joins TRBV9 to TRBJ1-2; TRBD1 aligns across 7 bases. The J segment lost 6 bases and the V segment lost 4 bases, leaving 12 bases of the junction unmatched. Germline CDR1 SGDLS, CDR2 YYNGEE. This CDR3 spans 15 amino acids. For the CDR3, the DNA is TGTGCCAGCAGCCAAAACTCGGGGACAGTTCATGGCTACACCTTC. Amino acid sequence: CASSQNSGTVHGYTF.

The chain has TRBV4-1 and TRBJ2-7; D is uncertain. CDR1 is MGHRA and CDR2 is YSYEKL in the germline V gene. This CDR3 contains 12 residues. Trimming cost V 4 bases and J 12 bases, with 16 bases left between them. The CDR3 is CASSPLGSVVYF. Here the CDR3 DNA reads TGCGCCAGCAGCCCACTGGGATCAGTGGTGTACTTC.

This clonotype was observed a few times. CDR3 bases: TGCAGCGTTGTGTCCAGTAACACCGGGGAGCTGTTTTTT. Translated, it gives CSVVSSNTGELFF. The chain carries TRBV29-1 and TRBJ2-2; D ambiguous. This CDR3 is 13 amino acids long. The germline V gene encodes CDR1 SQVTM and CDR2 ANQGSEA. Deletions cut 4 bases from V and 2 bases from J, with 8 bases between.

This clonotype has a handful of counts. J is TRBJ1-4 and V is TRBV7-9; 7 positions agree with TRBD1. V shed 8 bases, J shed 5 bases, and the junction held 8 bases outside the gene matches. Germline V gene lookup returns CDR1 SEHNR and CDR2 FQNEAQ (reference sequence). The CDR3 totals 14 residues. CDR3 nucleotides: TGTGCCAGCGGGCCGGGACAGCTAAATGAAAAACTGTTTTTT. It specifies CASGPGQLNEKLFF.

This clonotype was seen at least ten times. CDR3 bases: TGTGCCAGCGATGGCTCCCGCTTGTATTTT. Encoded protein: CASDGSRLYF. The rearrangement links TRBV2 to TRBJ2-3; D not resolved. Germline CDR1 is SNHLY and CDR2 is FYNNEI. CDR3 length equals 10 residues. The V gene lost 8 bases and the J gene lost 14 bases, with 14 bases spanning the gap.

This clonotype occurred many times. The gene calls are TRBV12-3 or TRBV12-4 and TRBJ1-5; a possible D gene is TRBD1 (6 bases). V lost 6 bases, J lost 3 bases, and 15 bases lay in between. The CDR3 is 15 residues long. Here the CDR3 DNA reads TGTGCCAGCAGCATTACAGGGTCGGTCAATCAGCCCCAGCATTTT. Amino acid sequence: CASSITGSVNQPQHF.

There are many counts of this clonotype. The chain carries TRBV4-3 and TRBJ1-1; no clear D. The CDR3 runs 14 residues. Trimming removed 1 base from V and 1 base from J, with 7 bases in between. Germline CDR1 and CDR2: LGHNA and YSLEER. The CDR3 DNA follows: TGCGCCAGCAGCCAAGTTTCGTGGAACACTGAAGCTTTCTTT. Translated, it gives CASSQVSWNTEAFF.

This clonotype was counted ten times or more. The chain carries TRBV3-1 and TRBJ1-1; unclear D gene. The germline gives CDR1 LGHDT, CDR2 YNNKEL (reference sequence). This CDR3 contains 16 residues. V was trimmed by 1 base and J by 0 bases, leaving 12 bases between them. The CDR3 nucleotides are TGTGCCAGCAGCCAAGGTTTGGAGCGAATGAACACTGAAGCTTTCTTT. This codes for CASSQGLERMNTEAFF.

This clonotype was recorded a few times. The chain recombines TRBV13 with TRBJ1-6; TRBD1 matches 7 bases. Germline V gene sequence: CDR1 PRHDT, CDR2 FYEKMQ (reference sequence). Germline trimming cut 0 bases from V and 7 bases from J; bases unmatched to any gene: 3. CDR3 length equals 15 residues. The CDR3 nucleotides are TGTGCCAGCAGCTTAGGGACAGGGATAAATTCACCCCTCCACTTT. Amino acid sequence: CASSLGTGINSPLHF.

This sequence joins TRBV9 and TRBJ2-1; TRBD2 is a possible D gene (5 bases). V was trimmed by 3 bases and J by 1 base, leaving 11 bases between them. CDR1 and CDR2 from the germline V gene are SGDLS and YYNGEE. The CDR3 length is 15 residues. The CDR3 DNA is TGTGCCAGCAGCGCAAGCGGCCCTTCCTACAATGAGCAGTTCTTC. Residues: CASSASGPSYNEQFF.

The chain combines TRBV6-5 with TRBJ2-1; a possible D gene is TRBD2 (5 bases). The CDR3 contains 13 residues. Trimming pared 6 bases from V and 12 bases from J, leaving 18 bases between. Germline CDR1 reads MNHEY; CDR2 reads SVGAGI. The CDR3 DNA is TGTGCCAGCAGGGGAGACCTATATCTTTGGCAGTTCTTC. Amino acids: CASRGDLYLWQFF.

The V call is TRBV10-3, the J call TRBJ2-7; D not resolved. CDR1 ENHRY and CDR2 SYGVKD come from the germline V gene. The CDR3 is 14 amino acids. V was trimmed by 3 bases and J by 2 bases, leaving 11 bases between them. CDR3 in amino acids: CAISESPPAYEQYF. DNA of the CDR3: TGTGCCATCAGTGAATCTCCCCCGGCCTACGAGCAGTACTTC.

The chain combines TRBV6-1 with TRBJ2-4; possible D gene TRBD2, 5 bases. In germline, CDR1 is MNHNS, CDR2 SASEGT. This CDR3 has 19 residues. Trimming left V 1 base short and J 1 base short, with 20 bases between. The CDR3 DNA is TGTGCCAGCAGTGAAGTATCGGGGAAGAATGAGTGGGCCAAAAACATTCAGTACTTC. This gives the protein CASSEVSGKNEWAKNIQYF.

This clonotype has a handful of counts. The rearrangement links TRBV7-9 to TRBJ1-2, with D possibly matching TRBD1 (5 bases). Germline CDR1 is SEHNR and CDR2 is FQNEAQ (reference sequence). V lost 5 bases and J lost 6, with 13 bases in between. This CDR3 is built from 13 residues. The CDR3 sequence: CASSRGAENGYTF. In DNA form, the CDR3 reads TGTGCCAGCAGCCGAGGGGCAGAGAATGGCTACACCTTC.

This clonotype was observed at least ten times. The J gene is TRBJ2-3, the V gene TRBV4-1; 16 bases map to TRBD2. Germline loops: CDR1 MGHRA, CDR2 YSYEKL. CDR3 length equals 18 residues. Trimming removed 3 bases from V and 2 bases from J; junction bases left unmatched: 5. The CDR3 DNA follows: TGCGCCAGCAGCCAGGGACTAGCGGGGGGGCGTGCCACAGATACGCAGTATTTT. Translated, it gives CASSQGLAGGRATDTQYF.

This clonotype was counted at least ten times. The V call is TRBV7-8, the J call TRBJ2-7, with D uncertain. V lost 3 bases and J lost 4, with 10 bases in between. Germline CDR1 SGHVS, CDR2 FQNEAQ. The CDR3 is 13 amino acids. The CDR3 reads CASSLARSYEQYV. In nucleotides, the CDR3 is TGTGCCAGCAGCTTGGCCAGGTCTTACGAGCAGTACGTC.